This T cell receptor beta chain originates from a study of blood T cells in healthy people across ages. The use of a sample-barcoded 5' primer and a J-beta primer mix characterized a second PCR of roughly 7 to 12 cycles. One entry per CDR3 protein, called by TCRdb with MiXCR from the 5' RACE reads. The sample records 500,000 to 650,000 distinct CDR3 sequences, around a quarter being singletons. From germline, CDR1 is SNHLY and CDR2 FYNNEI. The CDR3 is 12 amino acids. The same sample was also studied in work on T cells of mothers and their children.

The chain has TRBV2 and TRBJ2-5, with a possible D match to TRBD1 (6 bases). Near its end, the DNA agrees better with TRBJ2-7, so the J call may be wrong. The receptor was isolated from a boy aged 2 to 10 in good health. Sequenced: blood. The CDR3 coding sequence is TGTGCCAGCATAAGGGGGTACTACGAGCAGTACTTC. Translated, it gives CASIRGYYEQYF.